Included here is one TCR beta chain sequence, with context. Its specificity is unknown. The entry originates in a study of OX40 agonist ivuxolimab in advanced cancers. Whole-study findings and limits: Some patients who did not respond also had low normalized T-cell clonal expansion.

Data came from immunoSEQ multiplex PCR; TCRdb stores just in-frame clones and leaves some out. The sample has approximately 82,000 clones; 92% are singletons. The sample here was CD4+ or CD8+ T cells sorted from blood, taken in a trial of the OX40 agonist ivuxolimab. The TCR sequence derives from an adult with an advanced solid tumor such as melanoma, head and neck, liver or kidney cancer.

The DNA of the CDR3 is TGTGCCAGCAGCTTAGCCCATCAAGTGGGCAGGGACGATGGCTACACCTTC. Translation: CASSLAHQVGRDDGYTF. The rearrangement links TRBV7-9 to TRBJ1-2; a possible D gene is TRBD1 (5 bases). Germline V gene lookup returns CDR1 SEHNR and CDR2 FQNEAQ (reference sequence). The CDR3 has 17 amino acids. V lost 0 bases, J lost 6 bases, and 20 bases lay in between.